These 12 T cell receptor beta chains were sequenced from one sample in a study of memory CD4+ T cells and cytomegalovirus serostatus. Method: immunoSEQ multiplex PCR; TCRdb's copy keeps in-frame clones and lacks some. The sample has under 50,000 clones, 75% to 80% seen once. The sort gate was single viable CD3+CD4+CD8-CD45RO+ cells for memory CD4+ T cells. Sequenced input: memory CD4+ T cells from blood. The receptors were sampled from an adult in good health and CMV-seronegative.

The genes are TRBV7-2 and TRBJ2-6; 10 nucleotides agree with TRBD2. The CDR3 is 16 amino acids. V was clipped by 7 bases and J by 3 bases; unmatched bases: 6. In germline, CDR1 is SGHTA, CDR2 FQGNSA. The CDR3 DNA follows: TGTGCCAGCACCGCAGCGGGGGGGCTTGGGGCCAACGTCCTGACTTTC. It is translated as CASTAAGGLGANVLTF.

CDR3 protein: CASSPDNRYTF. CDR3 nucleotides: TGTGCCAGCTCCCCGGACAATAGGTACACCTTC. The chain has TRBV28 and TRBJ1-2; D possibly corresponds to TRBD1 (5 bases). The germline CDR1 and CDR2 sequences are MDHEN and SYDVKM. The CDR3 has 11 residues. V lost 8 bases, J lost 11 bases, and 15 bases lay in between.

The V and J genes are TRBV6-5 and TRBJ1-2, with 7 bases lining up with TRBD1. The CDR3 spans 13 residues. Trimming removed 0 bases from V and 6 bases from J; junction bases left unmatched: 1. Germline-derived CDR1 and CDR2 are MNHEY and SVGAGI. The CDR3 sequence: CASSYSGTDGYTF. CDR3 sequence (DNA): TGTGCCAGCAGTTACTCCGGGACAGATGGCTACACCTTC.

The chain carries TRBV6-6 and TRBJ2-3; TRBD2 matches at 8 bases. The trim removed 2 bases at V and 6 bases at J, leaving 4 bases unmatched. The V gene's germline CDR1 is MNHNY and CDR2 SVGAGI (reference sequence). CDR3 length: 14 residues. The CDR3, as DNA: TGTGCCAGCAGTTACACGCGGGGGGCGGATACGCAGTATTTT. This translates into CASSYTRGADTQYF.

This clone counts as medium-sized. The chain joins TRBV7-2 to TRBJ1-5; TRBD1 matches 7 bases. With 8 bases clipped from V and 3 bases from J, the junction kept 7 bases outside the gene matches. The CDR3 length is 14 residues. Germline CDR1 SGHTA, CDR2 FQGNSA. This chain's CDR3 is CASSTGAINQPQHF. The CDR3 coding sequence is TGTGCCAGCTCCACAGGGGCAATCAATCAGCCCCAGCATTTT.

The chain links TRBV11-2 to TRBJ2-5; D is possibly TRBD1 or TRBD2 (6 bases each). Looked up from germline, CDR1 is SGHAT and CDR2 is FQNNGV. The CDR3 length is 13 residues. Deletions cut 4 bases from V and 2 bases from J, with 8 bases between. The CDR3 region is CASSSGAQETQYF. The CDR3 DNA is TGTGCCAGCAGCTCGGGGGCACAAGAGACCCAGTACTTC.

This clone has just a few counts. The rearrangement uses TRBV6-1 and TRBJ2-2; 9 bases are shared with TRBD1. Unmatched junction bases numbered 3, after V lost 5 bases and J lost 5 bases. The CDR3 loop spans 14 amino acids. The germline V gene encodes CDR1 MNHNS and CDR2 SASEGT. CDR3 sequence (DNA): TGTGCCAGCAGTTGGACAGGGGTGACCGGGGAGCTGTTTTTT. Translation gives CASSWTGVTGELFF.

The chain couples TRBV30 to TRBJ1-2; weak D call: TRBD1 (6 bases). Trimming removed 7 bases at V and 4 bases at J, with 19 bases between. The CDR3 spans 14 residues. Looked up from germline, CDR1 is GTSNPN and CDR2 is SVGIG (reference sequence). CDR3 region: CASRTTGAGYGYTF. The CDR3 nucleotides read TGTGCCTCACGGACAACGGGGGCGGGCTATGGCTACACCTTC.

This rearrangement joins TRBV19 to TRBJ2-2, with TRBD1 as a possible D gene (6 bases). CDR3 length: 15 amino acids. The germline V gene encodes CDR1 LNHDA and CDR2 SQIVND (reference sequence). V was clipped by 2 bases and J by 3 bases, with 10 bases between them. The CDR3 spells CASSITQGDTGELFF. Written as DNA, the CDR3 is TGTGCCAGTAGTATAACACAGGGCGACACCGGGGAGCTGTTTTTT.

CDR3 nucleotides: TGTGCCAGCAGCCCACTACAAACAGGGGGCCGAGGAGAGACCCAGTACTTC. Translated: CASSPLQTGGRGETQYF. The chain carries TRBV7-2 and TRBJ2-5, with 9 bases matching TRBD1. V lost 5 bases, J lost 4 bases, and 14 bases stayed unmatched. CDR1 is SGHTA, CDR2 FQGNSA, per germline. This CDR3 is 17 amino acids long.

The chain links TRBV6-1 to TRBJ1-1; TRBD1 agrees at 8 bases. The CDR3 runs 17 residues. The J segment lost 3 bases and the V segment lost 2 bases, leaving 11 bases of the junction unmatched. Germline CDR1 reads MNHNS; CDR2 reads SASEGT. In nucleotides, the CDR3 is TGTGCCAGCAGTGAATTTACAGGGGGAAGGTCCGACACTGAAGCTTTCTTT. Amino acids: CASSEFTGGRSDTEAFF.

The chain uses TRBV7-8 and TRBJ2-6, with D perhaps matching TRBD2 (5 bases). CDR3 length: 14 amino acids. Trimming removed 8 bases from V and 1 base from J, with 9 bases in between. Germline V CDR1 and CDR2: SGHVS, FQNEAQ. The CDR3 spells CASATSSGANVLTF. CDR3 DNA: TGTGCCAGCGCTACTAGTTCTGGGGCCAACGTCCTGACTTTC.